The TCR beta chain under discussion was sequenced for a study of blood T cells in healthy people across ages. Germline CDR1 reads SGDLS; CDR2 reads YYNGEE. CDR3 length: 13 residues. V was trimmed by 7 bases and J by 7 bases, leaving 16 bases between them. Combining a sample-barcoded 5' primer with a J-beta primer mix, a second PCR ran for roughly 7 to 12 cycles. Every cDNA molecule bore a tag from a template-switch adaptor containing 12 random nucleotides. From the 5' RACE reads, TCRdb called clonotypes with MiXCR, one entry per CDR3 protein. The sample shows roughly 2 million distinct CDR3 sequences, just under 50% of them seen only once. The study recruited healthy Caucasian donors from Russia who were aged about 6 to 100. Peripheral blood was drawn, about 9.1 milliliters per donor.

V and J are TRBV9 and TRBJ2-3; unclear D gene. Source material: blood. The receptor comes from a woman aged 40 to 49 in good health. The CDR3 DNA reads TGTGCCAGCGGCGACTTCGGAGTGAATACGCAGTATTTT. Translated, it gives CASGDFGVNTQYF.